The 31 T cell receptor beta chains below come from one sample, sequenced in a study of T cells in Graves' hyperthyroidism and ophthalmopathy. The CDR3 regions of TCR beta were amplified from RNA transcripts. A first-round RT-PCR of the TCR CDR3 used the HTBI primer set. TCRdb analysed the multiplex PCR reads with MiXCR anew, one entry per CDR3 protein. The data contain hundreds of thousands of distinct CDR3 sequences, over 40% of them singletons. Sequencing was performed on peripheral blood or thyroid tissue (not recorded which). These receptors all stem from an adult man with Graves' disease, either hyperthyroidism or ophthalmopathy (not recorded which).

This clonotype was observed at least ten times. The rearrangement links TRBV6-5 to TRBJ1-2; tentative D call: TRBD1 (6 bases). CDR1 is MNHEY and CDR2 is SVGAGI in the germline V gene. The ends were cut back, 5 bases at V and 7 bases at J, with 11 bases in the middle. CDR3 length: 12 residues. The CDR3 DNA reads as TGTGCCAGCAGTACAGGGACGGTTGGCTACACCTTC. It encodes CASSTGTVGYTF.

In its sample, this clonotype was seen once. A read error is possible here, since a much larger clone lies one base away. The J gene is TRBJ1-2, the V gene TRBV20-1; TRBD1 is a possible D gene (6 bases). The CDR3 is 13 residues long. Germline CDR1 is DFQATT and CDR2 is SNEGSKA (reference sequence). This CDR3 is CSAPGRGNYGDTF. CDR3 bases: TGCAGTGCGCCCGGCAGGGGAAACTATGGCGACACCTTC.

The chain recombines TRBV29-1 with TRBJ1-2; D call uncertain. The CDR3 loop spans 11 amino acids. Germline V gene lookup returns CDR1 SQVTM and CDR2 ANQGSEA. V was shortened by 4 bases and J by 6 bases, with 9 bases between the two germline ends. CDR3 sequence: CSVVKKNGYTF. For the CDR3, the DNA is TGCAGCGTTGTTAAGAAAAATGGCTACACCTTC.

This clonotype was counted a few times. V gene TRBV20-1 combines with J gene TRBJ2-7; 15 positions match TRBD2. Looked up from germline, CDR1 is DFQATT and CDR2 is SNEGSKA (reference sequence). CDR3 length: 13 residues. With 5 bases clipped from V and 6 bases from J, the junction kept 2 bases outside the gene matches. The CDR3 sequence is CSAQGLAGGEQYF. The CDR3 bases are TGCAGTGCTCAGGGACTAGCGGGAGGCGAGCAGTACTTC.

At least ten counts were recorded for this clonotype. The chain's CDR3 is CATSRETAFNEKLFF. CDR3 nucleotide sequence: TGTGCCACCAGCAGAGAAACAGCCTTTAATGAAAAACTGTTTTTT. The chain links TRBV15 to TRBJ1-4; D is ambiguous. The germline gives CDR1 LNHNV, CDR2 YYDKDF (reference sequence). The CDR3 spans 15 residues. V was trimmed by 0 bases and J by 4 bases, leaving 9 bases between them.

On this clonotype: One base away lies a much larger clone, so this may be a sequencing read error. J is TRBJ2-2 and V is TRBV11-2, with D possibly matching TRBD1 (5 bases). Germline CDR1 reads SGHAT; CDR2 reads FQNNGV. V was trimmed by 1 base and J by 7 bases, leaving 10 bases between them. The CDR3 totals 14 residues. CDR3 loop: CASSLVRVGGELFF. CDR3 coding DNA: TGTGCCAGCAGCTTAGTCAGGGTTGGCGGGGAGCTGTTTTTT.

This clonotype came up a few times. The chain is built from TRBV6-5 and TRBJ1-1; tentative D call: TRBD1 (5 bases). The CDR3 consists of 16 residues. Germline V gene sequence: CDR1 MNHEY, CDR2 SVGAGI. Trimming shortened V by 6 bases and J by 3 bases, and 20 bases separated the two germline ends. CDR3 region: CASSAAAQFRDTEAFF. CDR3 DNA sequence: TGTGCCAGCAGCGCCGCCGCGCAATTCAGGGACACTGAAGCTTTCTTT.

The CDR3 loop is CSAPGTGFNYGYTF. The CDR3 nucleotides read TGCAGTGCCCCCGGGACAGGGTTTAACTATGGCTACACCTTC. The V and J genes are TRBV20-1 and TRBJ1-2; 9 bases match TRBD1. V gave up 6 bases and J gave up 1 base; unmatched junction bases: 6. Per germline, CDR1 DFQATT and CDR2 SNEGSKA (reference sequence). This CDR3 has 14 amino acids.

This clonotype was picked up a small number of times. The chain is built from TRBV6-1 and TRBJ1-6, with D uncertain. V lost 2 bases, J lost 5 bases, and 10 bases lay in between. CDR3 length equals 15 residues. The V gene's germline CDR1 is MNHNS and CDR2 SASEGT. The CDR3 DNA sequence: TGTGCCAGCAGTGAACTGGGGTTGGATAATTCACCCCTCCACTTT. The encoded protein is CASSELGLDNSPLHF.

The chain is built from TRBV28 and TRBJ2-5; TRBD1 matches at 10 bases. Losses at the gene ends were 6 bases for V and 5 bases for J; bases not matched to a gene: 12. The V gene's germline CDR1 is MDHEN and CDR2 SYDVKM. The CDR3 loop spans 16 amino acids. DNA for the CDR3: TGTGCCAGCAGCCATACCCGGGGACAGGGGTCGGAGACCCAGTACTTC. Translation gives CASSHTRGQGSETQYF.

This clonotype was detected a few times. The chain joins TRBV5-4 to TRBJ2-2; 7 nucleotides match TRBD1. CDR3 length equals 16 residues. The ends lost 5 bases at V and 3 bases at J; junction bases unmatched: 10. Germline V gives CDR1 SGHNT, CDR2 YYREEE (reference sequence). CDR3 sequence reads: CASSPTGTDYTGELFF. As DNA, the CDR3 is TGTGCCAGCAGTCCAACCGGGACAGACTACACCGGGGAGCTGTTTTTT.

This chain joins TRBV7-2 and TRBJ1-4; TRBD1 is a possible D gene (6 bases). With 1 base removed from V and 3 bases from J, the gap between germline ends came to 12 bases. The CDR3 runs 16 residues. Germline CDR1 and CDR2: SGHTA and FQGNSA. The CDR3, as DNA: TGTGCCAGCAGCTTAGAACAAGCAGGGGCTAATGAAAAACTGTTTTTT. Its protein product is CASSLEQAGANEKLFF.

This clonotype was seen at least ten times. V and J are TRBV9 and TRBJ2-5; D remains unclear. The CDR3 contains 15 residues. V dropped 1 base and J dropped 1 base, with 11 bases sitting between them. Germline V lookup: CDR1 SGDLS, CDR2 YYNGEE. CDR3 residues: CASSVHGPPQETQYF. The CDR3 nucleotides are TGTGCCAGCAGCGTACATGGACCACCCCAAGAGACCCAGTACTTC.

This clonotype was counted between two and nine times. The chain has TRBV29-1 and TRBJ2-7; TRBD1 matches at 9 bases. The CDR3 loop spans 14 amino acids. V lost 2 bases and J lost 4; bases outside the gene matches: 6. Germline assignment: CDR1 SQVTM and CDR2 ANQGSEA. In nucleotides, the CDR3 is TGCAGCGTTGAATATAGTGGGACAGGGTACGAGCAGTACTTC. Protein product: CSVEYSGTGYEQYF.

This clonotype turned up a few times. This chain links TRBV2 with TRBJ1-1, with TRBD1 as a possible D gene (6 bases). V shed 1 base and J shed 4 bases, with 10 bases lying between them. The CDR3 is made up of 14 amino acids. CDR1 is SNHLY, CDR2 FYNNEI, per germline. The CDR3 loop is CASSEDQGSTEAFF. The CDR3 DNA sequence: TGTGCCAGCAGTGAAGATCAGGGGAGCACTGAAGCTTTCTTT.

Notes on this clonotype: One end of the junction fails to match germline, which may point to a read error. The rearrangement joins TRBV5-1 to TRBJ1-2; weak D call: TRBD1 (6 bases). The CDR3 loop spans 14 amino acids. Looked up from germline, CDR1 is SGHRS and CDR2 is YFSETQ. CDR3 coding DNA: TGTGCCAGCAGCTTGGCACAGGGTTTCTATGGCTACACCTTC. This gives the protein CASSLAQGFYGYTF.

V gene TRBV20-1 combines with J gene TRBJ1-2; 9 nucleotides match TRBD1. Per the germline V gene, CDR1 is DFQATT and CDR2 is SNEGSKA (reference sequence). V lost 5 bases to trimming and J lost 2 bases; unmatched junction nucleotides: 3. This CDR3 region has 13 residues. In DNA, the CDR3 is TGCAGTGCTCAAACAGGGGGCAACTATGGCTACACCTTC. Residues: CSAQTGGNYGYTF.

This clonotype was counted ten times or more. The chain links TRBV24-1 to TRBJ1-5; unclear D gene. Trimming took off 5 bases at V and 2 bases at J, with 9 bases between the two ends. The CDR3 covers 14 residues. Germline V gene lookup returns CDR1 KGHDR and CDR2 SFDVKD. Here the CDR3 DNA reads TGTGCCACCAGTGCTTCGATAGGCAATCAGCCCCAGCATTTT. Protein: CATSASIGNQPQHF.

CDR3 in DNA: TGCGCCAGCAGTGAAATGGACAGTAATGAAAAACTGTTTTTT. It is translated as CASSEMDSNEKLFF. The J gene is TRBJ1-4, the V gene TRBV10-2, with a possible D match to TRBD1 (6 bases). CDR3 length: 14 amino acids. V was pared by 3 bases and J by 4 bases, with 9 bases between. Germline values: CDR1 WSHSY, CDR2 SAAADI.

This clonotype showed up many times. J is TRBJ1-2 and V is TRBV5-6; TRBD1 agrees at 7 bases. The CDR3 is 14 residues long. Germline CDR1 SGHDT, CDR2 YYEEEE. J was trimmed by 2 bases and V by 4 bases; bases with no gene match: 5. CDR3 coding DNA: TGTGCCAGCAGCCGGGACAGCGGAAACTATGGCTACACCTTC. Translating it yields CASSRDSGNYGYTF.

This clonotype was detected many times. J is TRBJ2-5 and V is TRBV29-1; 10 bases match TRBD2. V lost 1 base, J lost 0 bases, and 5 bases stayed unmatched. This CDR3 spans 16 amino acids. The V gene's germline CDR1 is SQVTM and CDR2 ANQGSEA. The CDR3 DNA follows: TGCAGCGTTGAAGGGGCACTAGCGGGGAACCAAGAGACCCAGTACTTC. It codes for CSVEGALAGNQETQYF.

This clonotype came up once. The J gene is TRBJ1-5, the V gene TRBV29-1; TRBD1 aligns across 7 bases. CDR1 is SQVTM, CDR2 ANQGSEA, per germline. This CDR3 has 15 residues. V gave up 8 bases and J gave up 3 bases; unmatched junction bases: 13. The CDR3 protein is CSSEAGQTYNQPQHF. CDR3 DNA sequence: TGCAGCAGTGAAGCGGGACAGACTTACAATCAGCCCCAGCATTTT.

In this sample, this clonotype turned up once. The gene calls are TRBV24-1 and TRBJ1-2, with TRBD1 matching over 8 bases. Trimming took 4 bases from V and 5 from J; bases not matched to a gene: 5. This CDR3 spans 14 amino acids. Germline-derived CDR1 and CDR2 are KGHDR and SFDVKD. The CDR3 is CATSDETGGYGYTF. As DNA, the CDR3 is TGTGCCACCAGTGACGAAACAGGGGGGTATGGCTACACCTTC.

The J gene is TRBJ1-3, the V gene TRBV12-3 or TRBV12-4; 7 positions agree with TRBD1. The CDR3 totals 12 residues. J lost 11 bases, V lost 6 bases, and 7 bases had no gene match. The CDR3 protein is CASSLTGAPIYF. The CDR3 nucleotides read TGTGCCAGCAGCCTTACAGGGGCCCCCATATATTTT.

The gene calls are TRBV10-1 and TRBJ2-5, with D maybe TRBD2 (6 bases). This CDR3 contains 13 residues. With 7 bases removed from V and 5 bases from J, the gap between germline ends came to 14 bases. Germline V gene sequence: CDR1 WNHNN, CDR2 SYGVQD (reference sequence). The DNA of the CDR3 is TGCGCCAGCAATTATCTAGCGATCGAGACCCAGTACTTC. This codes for CASNYLAIETQYF.

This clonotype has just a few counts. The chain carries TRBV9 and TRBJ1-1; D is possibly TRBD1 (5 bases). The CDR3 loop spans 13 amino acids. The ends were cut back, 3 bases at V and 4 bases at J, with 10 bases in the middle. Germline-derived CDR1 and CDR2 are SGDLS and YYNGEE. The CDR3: CASSDRQRTEAFF. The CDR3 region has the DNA TGTGCCAGCAGCGACCGACAGCGCACTGAAGCTTTCTTT.

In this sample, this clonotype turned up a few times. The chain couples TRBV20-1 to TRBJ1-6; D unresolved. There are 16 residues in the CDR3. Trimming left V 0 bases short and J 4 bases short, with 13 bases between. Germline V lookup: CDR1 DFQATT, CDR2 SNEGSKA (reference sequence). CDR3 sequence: CSARDPLPSYNSPLHF. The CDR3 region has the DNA TGCAGTGCTAGAGATCCCCTGCCCTCTTATAATTCACCCCTCCACTTT.

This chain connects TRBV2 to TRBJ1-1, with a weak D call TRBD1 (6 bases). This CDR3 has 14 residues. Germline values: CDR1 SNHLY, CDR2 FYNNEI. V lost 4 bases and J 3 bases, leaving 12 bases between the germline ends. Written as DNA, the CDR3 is TGTGCCAGCAGTGCACAGGGCGGGGACACTGAAGCTTTCTTT. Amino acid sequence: CASSAQGGDTEAFF.

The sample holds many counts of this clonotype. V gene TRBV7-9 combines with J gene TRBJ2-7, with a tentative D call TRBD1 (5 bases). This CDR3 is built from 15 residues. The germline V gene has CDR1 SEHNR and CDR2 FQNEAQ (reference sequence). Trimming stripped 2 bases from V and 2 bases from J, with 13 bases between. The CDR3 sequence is CASSLWAGSTYEQYF. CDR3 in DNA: TGTGCCAGCAGCTTATGGGCAGGGTCGACCTACGAGCAGTACTTC.

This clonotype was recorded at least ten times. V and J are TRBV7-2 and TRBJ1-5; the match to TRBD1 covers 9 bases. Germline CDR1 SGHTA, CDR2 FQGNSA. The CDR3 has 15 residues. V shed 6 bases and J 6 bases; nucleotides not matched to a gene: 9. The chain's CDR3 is CASSLGQGQGQPQHF. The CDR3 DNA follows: TGTGCCAGCAGTCTTGGACAGGGGCAAGGTCAGCCCCAGCATTTT.

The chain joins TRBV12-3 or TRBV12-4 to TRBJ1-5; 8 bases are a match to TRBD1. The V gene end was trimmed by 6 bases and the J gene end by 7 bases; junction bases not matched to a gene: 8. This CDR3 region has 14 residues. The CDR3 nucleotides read TGTGCCAGCAGCAGGGGGCGAATCGAACAGCCCCAGCATTTT. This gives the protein CASSRGRIEQPQHF.